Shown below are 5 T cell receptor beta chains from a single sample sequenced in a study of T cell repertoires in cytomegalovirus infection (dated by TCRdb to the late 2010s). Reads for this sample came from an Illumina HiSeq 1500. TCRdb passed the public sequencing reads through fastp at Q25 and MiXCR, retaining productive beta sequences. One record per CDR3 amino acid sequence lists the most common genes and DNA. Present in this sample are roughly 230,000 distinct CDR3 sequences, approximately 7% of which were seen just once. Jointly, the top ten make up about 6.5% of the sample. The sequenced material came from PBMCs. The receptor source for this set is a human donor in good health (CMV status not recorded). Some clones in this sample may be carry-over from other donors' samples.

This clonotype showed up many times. The DNA of the CDR3 is TGCAGTGCTAGAGAGGGAGACAGGGCTGGCGACGAGCAGTACTTC. It yields the protein CSAREGDRAGDEQYF. The chain recombines TRBV20-1 with TRBJ2-7, with 7 bases matching TRBD1. Germline CDR1 is DFQATT and CDR2 is SNEGSKA (reference sequence). The CDR3 sequence is 15 residues long. V trimming: 0 bases; J trimming: 5 bases; junction bases outside the gene matches: 10.

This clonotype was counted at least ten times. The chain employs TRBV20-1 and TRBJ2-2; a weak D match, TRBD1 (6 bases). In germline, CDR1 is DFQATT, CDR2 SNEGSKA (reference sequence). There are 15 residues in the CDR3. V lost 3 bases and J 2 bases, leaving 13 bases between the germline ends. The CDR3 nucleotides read TGCAGTGCTAGGGCAGGGGAGCTAAACACCGGGGAGCTGTTTTTT. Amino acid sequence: CSARAGELNTGELFF.

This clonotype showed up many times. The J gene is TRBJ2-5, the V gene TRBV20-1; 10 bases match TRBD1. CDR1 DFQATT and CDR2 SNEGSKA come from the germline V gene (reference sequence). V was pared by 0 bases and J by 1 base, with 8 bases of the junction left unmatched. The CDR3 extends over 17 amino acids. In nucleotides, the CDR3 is TGCAGTGCTAGAGATTTGAGGGACAGGGGACCCCAAGAGACCCAGTACTTC. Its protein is CSARDLRDRGPQETQYF.

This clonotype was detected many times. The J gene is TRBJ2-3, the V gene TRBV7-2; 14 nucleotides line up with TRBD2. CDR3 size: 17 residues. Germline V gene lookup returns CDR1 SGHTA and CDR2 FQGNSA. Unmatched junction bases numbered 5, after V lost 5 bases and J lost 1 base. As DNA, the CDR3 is TGTGCCAGCAGCCCCGGGACTAGCGGGGGCCGCACAGATACGCAGTATTTT. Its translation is CASSPGTSGGRTDTQYF.

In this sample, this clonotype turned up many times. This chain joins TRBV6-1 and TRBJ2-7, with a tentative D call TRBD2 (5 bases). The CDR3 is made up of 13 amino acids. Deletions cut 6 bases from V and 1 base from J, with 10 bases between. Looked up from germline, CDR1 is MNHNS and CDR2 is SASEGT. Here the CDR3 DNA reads TGTGCCAGCAGCATCGGGATATCCTACGAGCAGTACTTC. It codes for CASSIGISYEQYF.